This record concerns one T cell receptor beta chain sequence. Repertoires were generated with immunoSEQ multiplex PCR, while TCRdb's copy carries only in-frame clones and drops some. The table has tens of thousands of clones, 60% to 85% seen once. This entry belongs to a study of OX40 agonist ivuxolimab in advanced cancers. Looking at the study overall: Dose-escalation cases comprised hepatocellular carcinoma, melanoma, renal cell or head and neck cancer.

CDR3 length: 18 amino acids. J gave up 7 bases and V 5 bases, and 12 bases lay outside the gene matches. Germline CDR1 is MDHEN and CDR2 is SYDVKM. The V call is TRBV28, the J call TRBJ1-6; 12 bases align to TRBD1. The sequences come from CD4+ or CD8+ T cells sorted from blood, collected in a trial of the OX40 agonist ivuxolimab. The source is an adult with an advanced solid tumor such as melanoma, head and neck, liver or kidney cancer. As DNA, the CDR3 is TGTGCCAGCAGTCTTGGGGGGACAGGGGGCTATGGGAATTCACCCCTCCACTTT. As protein: CASSLGGTGGYGNSPLHF.